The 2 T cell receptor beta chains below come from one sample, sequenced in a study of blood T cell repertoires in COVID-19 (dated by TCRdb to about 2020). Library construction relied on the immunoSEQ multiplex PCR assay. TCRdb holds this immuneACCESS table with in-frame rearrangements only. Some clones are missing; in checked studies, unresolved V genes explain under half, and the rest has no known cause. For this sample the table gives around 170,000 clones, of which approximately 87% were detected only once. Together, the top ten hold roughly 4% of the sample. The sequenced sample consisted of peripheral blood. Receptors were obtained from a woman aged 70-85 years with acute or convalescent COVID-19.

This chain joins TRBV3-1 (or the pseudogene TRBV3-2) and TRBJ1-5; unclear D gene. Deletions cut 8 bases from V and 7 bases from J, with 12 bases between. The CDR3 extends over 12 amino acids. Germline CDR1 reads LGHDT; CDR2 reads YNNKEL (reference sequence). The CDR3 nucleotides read TGTGCCAGCTCCCGGGGTGAACAGCCCCAGCATTTT. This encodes CASSRGEQPQHF.

The CDR3 is CASSLDQQGRGSPLHF. The CDR3 DNA follows: TGTGCCAGCTCACTTGATCAACAGGGTCGTGGGTCACCCCTCCACTTT. This chain links TRBV18 with TRBJ1-6; D may be TRBD1 (6 bases). Germline CDR1 and CDR2: KGHSH and LQKENI. This CDR3 is 16 amino acids long. Trimming took off 4 bases at V and 10 bases at J, with 20 bases between the two ends.